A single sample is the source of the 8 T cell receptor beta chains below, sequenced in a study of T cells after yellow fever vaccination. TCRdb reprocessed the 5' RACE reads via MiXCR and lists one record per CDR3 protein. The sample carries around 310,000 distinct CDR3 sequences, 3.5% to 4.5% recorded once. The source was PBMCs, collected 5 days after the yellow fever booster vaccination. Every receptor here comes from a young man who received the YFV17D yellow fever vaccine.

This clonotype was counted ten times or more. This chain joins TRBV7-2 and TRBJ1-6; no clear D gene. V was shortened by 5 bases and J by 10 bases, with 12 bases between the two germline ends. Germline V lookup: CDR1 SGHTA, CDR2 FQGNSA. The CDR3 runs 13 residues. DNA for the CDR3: TGTGCCAGCAGCCCCGGTTGGGGATCACCCCTCCACTTT. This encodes CASSPGWGSPLHF.

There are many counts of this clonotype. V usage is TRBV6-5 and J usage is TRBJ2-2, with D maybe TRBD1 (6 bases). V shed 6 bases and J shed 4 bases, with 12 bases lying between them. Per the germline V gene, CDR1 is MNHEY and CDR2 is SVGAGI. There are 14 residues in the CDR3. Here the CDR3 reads CASRGHSGTGELFF. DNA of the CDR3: TGTGCCAGCAGGGGACATTCCGGCACCGGGGAGCTGTTTTTT.

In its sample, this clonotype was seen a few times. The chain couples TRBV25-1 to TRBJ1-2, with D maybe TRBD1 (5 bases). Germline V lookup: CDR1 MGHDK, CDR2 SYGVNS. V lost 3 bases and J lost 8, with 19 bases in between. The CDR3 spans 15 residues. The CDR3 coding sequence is TGTGCCAGCAGTGACGCGAACTCTCTCAGGGACGGCTACACCTTC. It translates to CASSDANSLRDGYTF.

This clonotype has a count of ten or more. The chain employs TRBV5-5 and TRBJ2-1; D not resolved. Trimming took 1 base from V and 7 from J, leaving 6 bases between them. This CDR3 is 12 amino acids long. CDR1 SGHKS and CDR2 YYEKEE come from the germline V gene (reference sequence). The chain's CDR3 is CASSLLGNEQFF. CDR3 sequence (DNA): TGTGCCAGCAGCTTGTTAGGTAATGAGCAGTTCTTC.

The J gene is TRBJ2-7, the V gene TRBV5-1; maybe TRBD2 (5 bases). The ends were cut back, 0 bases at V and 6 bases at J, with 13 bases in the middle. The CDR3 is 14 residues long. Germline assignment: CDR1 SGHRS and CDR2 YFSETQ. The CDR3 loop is CASSLGEGSGEQYV. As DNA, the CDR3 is TGCGCCAGCAGCTTGGGAGAGGGATCCGGCGAGCAGTACGTC.

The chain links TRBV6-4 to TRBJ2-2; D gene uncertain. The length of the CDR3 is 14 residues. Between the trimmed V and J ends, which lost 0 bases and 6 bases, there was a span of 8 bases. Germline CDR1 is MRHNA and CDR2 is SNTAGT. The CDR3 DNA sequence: TGTGCCAGCAGTGACTCGAGAATGTCCGGGGAGCTGTTTTTT. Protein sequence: CASSDSRMSGELFF.

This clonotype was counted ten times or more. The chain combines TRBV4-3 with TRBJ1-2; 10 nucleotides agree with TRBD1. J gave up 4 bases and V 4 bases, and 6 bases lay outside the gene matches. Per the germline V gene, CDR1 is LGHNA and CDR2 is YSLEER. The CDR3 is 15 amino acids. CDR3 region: CASSRDRGLSYGYTF. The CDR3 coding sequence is TGCGCCAGCAGCCGCGACAGGGGGCTAAGCTATGGCTACACCTTC.

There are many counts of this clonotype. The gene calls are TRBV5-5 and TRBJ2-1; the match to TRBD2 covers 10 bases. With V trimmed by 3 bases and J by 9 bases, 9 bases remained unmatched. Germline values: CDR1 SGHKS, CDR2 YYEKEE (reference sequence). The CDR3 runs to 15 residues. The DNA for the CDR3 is TGTGCCAGCAGCTGGGGGTGGGCTAGCGGGGGTGAGCAGTTCTTC. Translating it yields CASSWGWASGGEQFF.